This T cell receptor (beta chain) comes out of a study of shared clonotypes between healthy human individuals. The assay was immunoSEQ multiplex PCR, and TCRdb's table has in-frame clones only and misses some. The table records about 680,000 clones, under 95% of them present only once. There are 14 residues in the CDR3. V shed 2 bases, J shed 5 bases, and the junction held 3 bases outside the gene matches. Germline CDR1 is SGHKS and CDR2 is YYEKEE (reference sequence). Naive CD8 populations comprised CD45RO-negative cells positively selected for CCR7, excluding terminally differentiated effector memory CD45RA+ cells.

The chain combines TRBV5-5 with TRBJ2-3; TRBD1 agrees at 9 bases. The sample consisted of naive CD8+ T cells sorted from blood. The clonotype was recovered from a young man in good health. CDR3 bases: TGTGCCAGCAGCTTTACAGGGGGCGGAGATACGCAGTATTTT. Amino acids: CASSFTGGGDTQYF. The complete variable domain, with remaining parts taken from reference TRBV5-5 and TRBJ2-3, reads DAGVTQSPTHLIKTRGQQVTLRCSPISGHKSVSWYQQVLGQGPQFIFQYYEKEERGRGNFPDRFSARQFPNYSSELNVNALLLGDSALYLCASSFTGGGDTQYFGPGTRLTVL.